This T cell receptor beta chain was obtained from a study of read filtering for tumor transcriptome and immune sequencing. Molecular barcoded adaptors covering alpha/delta and beta/gamma chains were used on 400 ng RNA. Each CDR3 protein gets one entry after TCRdb re-called the reads with MiXCR. The sample has approximately 90,000 distinct CDR3 sequences, roughly an eighth seen once. Findings and limits, study-wide: Approximately 77% of IR-seq clonotypes had a single read, yet these held approximately 3.7% of reads.

At least ten counts were recorded for this clonotype. No antigen is known for it. This CDR3 region has 14 residues. Trimming pared 0 bases from V and 7 bases from J, leaving 11 bases between. The V gene's germline CDR1 is SGHRS and CDR2 YFSETQ. This receptor was identified in a donor aged 40 or over with multiple myeloma. The rearrangement joins TRBV5-1 to TRBJ1-5; weak D call: TRBD1 (6 bases). Sequenced material: a population of CD138-negative cells sorted from bone marrow. Written as DNA, the CDR3 is TGCGCCAGCAGCTTGGGGGGGGGCGAACAGCCCCAGCATTTT. Encoded protein: CASSLGGGEQPQHF.